Following are 32 T cell receptor beta chains from one sample sequenced in a study of cytomegalovirus exposure and HLA in healthy donors. 13 Jbeta primers and 60 Vbeta primers were used for the PCR. Sequencing was performed with immunoSEQ multiplex PCR; in TCRdb, only in-frame clones are kept and a portion is missing. The table includes 100,000 to 150,000 clones, about 80% detected once. The specimen sequenced was PBMCs. The receptors were gathered from a girl aged 2 to 9 in good health and CMV-seronegative.

The CDR3 region is CASSRYRDRGNIQYF. The CDR3 DNA follows: TGTGCCAGCAGCCGATACCGGGACAGGGGGAACATTCAGTACTTC. The chain couples TRBV2 to TRBJ2-4, with 11 bases fitting TRBD1. V trimming: 6 bases; J trimming: 7 bases; junction bases outside the gene matches: 8. Germline lookup yields CDR1 SNHLY and CDR2 FYNNEI. This CDR3 spans 15 amino acids.

V usage is TRBV4-2 and J usage is TRBJ2-2; tentative D call: TRBD2 (5 bases). CDR3 length: 19 residues. V lost 1 base and J lost 0, with 18 bases in between. Germline loops: CDR1 LGHNA, CDR2 YNFKEQ. CDR3 bases: TGTGCCAGCAGCCAAGTTGGAGTTTGGCTAGCCACGAACACCGGGGAGCTGTTTTTT. It specifies CASSQVGVWLATNTGELFF.

The chain joins TRBV5-1 to TRBJ2-7, with D possibly matching TRBD2 (5 bases). The CDR3 has 13 amino acids. Germline assignment: CDR1 SGHRS and CDR2 YFSETQ. The V gene lost 4 bases and the J gene lost 3 bases, with 11 bases spanning the gap. In DNA form, the CDR3 reads TGCGCCAGCAGCCCGGGGAACTACTACGAGCAGTACTTC. Amino acid sequence: CASSPGNYYEQYF.

The V call is TRBV9, the J call TRBJ2-7, with D possibly TRBD2 on 6 matching bases. This CDR3 region has 14 residues. The germline V and J ends were trimmed by 4 bases and 5 bases, with 16 bases remaining between them. Per the germline V gene, CDR1 is SGDLS and CDR2 is YYNGEE. CDR3 sequence: CASSPLGGRDEQYF. DNA of the CDR3: TGTGCCAGCAGCCCCCTGGGGGGTCGGGACGAGCAGTACTTC.

This clone was picked up a small number of times. The gene calls are TRBV4-2 and TRBJ1-5, with TRBD1 as a possible D gene (5 bases). The CDR3 runs to 18 residues. Germline CDR1 LGHNA, CDR2 YNFKEQ. Trimming took 0 bases from V and 0 from J, leaving 15 bases between them. CDR3 loop: CASSQELLGRDSNQPQHF. CDR3 coding DNA: TGTGCCAGCAGCCAAGAGTTATTGGGGCGGGATAGCAATCAGCCCCAGCATTTT.

This clone was found a few times. This rearrangement joins TRBV5-6 to TRBJ2-1; 10 positions match TRBD2. The germline gives CDR1 SGHDT, CDR2 YYEEEE. V lost 2 bases, J lost 5 bases, and 4 bases stayed unmatched. There are 15 residues in the CDR3. The CDR3 DNA reads TGTGCCAGCAGCTTTGGGCTAGCGGGGGACAATGAGCAGTTCTTC. The encoded protein is CASSFGLAGDNEQFF.

This clone occurred once. The V call is TRBV6-5, the J call TRBJ2-3; TRBD1 agrees at 10 bases. In germline, CDR1 is MNHEY, CDR2 SVGAGI. The length of the CDR3 is 14 residues. V was pared by 8 bases and J by 6 bases, with 8 bases of the junction left unmatched. This CDR3 reads CASGQGGFGDTQYF. Here the CDR3 DNA reads TGTGCCAGCGGACAGGGGGGATTTGGGGATACGCAGTATTTT.

The rearrangement joins TRBV9 to TRBJ2-3; 10 positions match TRBD2. The CDR3 runs to 17 residues. Trimming cost V 3 bases and J 1 base; bases outside gene matches: 8. CDR1 SGDLS and CDR2 YYNGEE come from the germline V gene. The CDR3 bases are TGTGCCAGCAGCGCACTAGCGGGGAGGTGGGGCACAGATACGCAGTATTTT. Translating it yields CASSALAGRWGTDTQYF.

This chain links TRBV7-9 with TRBJ2-6, with TRBD1 identical over 8 bases. Germline CDR1 SEHNR, CDR2 FQNEAQ (reference sequence). The CDR3 extends over 18 amino acids. The V and J ends lost 1 base and 0 bases, in that order; junction bases with no gene match: 5. The CDR3 DNA is TGTGCCAGCAGCTTAGTCTGGGACAGGCACTCTGGGGCCAACGTCCTGACTTTC. Amino acid sequence: CASSLVWDRHSGANVLTF.

V usage is TRBV6-4 and J usage is TRBJ2-1; 12 nucleotides align to TRBD2. Per the germline V gene, CDR1 is MRHNA and CDR2 is SNTAGT. Trimming at V came to 3 bases and at J to 7 bases, leaving 10 bases not matched to a gene. This CDR3 comprises 17 residues. As DNA, the CDR3 is TGTGCCAGCAGTGATCGGACTAGCGGGGCCCCCTGGAATGAGCAGTTCTTC. Translating gives CASSDRTSGAPWNEQFF.

This chain connects TRBV7-2 to TRBJ1-2, with a possible D match to TRBD1 (6 bases). The CDR3 has 15 amino acids. V was cut by 1 base and J by 4 bases, with 13 bases left in between. CDR1 SGHTA and CDR2 FQGNSA come from the germline V gene. The CDR3 loop reads CASSLDQGMGYGYTF. The CDR3 nucleotides read TGTGCCAGCAGCTTAGATCAGGGGATGGGCTATGGCTACACCTTC.

This chain uses TRBV5-8 with TRBJ1-1, with D perhaps TRBD1 (5 bases). This CDR3 comprises 14 residues. With 3 bases removed from V and 6 bases from J, the gap between germline ends came to 15 bases. Per the germline V gene, CDR1 is SGHTS and CDR2 is YDEGEE. The chain's CDR3 is CASSWKRGMAEAFF. CDR3 coding DNA: TGTGCCAGCAGCTGGAAACGGGGGATGGCTGAAGCTTTCTTT.

This rearrangement joins TRBV4-2 to TRBJ2-3, with TRBD2 matching over 10 bases. The CDR3 is 17 residues long. V lost 4 bases to trimming and J lost 6 bases; unmatched junction nucleotides: 13. Germline V gene data show CDR1 as LGHNA and CDR2 as YNFKEQ. The CDR3 DNA reads TGTGCCAGCAGCCCTTACAAGCGGGGGGGACGGTCCGATACGCAGTATTTT. Translating it yields CASSPYKRGGRSDTQYF.

The rearrangement uses TRBV5-1 and TRBJ1-1; 10 bases are a match to TRBD1. This CDR3 has 18 amino acids. V shed 4 bases, J shed 1 base, and the junction held 13 bases outside the gene matches. Germline V gene lookup returns CDR1 SGHRS and CDR2 YFSETQ. The CDR3 sequence: CASSPREGQGYRNTEAFF. In nucleotides, the CDR3 is TGCGCCAGCAGCCCACGGGAGGGACAGGGGTATCGGAACACTGAAGCTTTCTTT.

This clone was observed a single time. This chain connects TRBV30 to TRBJ2-5; possibly TRBD2 for D (5 bases). The germline V and J ends were trimmed by 4 bases and 5 bases, with 17 bases remaining between them. Germline CDR1 and CDR2: GTSNPN and SVGIG (reference sequence). The CDR3 length is 14 residues. CDR3 amino acids: CAWTAVVRGETQYF. The CDR3 nucleotides are TGTGCCTGGACAGCCGTCGTAAGAGGGGAGACCCAGTACTTC.

The J gene is TRBJ2-7, the V gene TRBV4-3; 11 bases are shared with TRBD2. The CDR3 length is 16 residues. Per the germline V gene, CDR1 is LGHNA and CDR2 is YSLEER. J lost 7 bases, V lost 3 bases, and 11 bases had no gene match. The DNA of the CDR3 is TGCGCCAGCAGCCAGGCCCTTAGCGGGGGGGCCCGAGAGCAGTACTTC. Protein sequence: CASSQALSGGAREQYF.

J is TRBJ2-4 and V is TRBV2, with 9 bases matching TRBD1. V gave up 6 bases and J gave up 0 bases; unmatched junction bases: 3. Germline lookup yields CDR1 SNHLY and CDR2 FYNNEI. The CDR3 has 15 amino acids. CDR3: CASREDRGAKNIQYF. CDR3 bases: TGTGCCAGCAGGGAGGACAGGGGAGCCAAAAACATTCAGTACTTC. The full variable domain, completed using reference TRBV2 and TRBJ2-4, is EPEVTQTPSHQVTQMGQEVILRCVPISNHLYFYWYRQILGQKVEFLVSFYNNEISEKSEIFDDQFSVERPDGSNFTLKIRSTKLEDSAMYFCASREDRGAKNIQYFGAGTRLSVL.

The chain carries TRBV9 and TRBJ2-2; 10 bases line up with TRBD1. The germline CDR1 and CDR2 sequences are SGDLS and YYNGEE. CDR3 length: 16 amino acids. After removal of 0 bases from V and 7 bases from J, the junction contained 6 bases not matched to a gene. This CDR3 is CASSVVDRGLGGELFF. CDR3 coding DNA: TGTGCCAGCAGCGTAGTCGACAGGGGGCTCGGCGGGGAGCTGTTTTTT.

The gene calls are TRBV29-1 and TRBJ2-7; D perhaps matches TRBD1 (5 bases). The germline V and J ends were trimmed by 2 bases and 2 bases, with 16 bases remaining between them. Germline CDR1 SQVTM, CDR2 ANQGSEA. The CDR3 contains 15 residues. This CDR3 reads CSVERAGLGAYEQYF. The CDR3 nucleotides are TGCAGCGTTGAACGGGCAGGGTTAGGGGCCTACGAGCAGTACTTC.

The chain combines TRBV25-1 with TRBJ1-5, with 8 bases identical to TRBD1. The trim removed 4 bases at V and 4 bases at J, leaving 6 bases unmatched. This CDR3 contains 15 residues. CDR1 is MGHDK, CDR2 SYGVNS, per germline. CDR3 nucleotide sequence: TGTGCCAGCAGTGCCCCGGGACAGGCTAATCAGCCCCAGCATTTT. Translated: CASSAPGQANQPQHF.

CDR3 nucleotides: TGTGCCAGCAGCCCGACAGGATTACCCTACGAGCAGTACTTC. Translation: CASSPTGLPYEQYF. This sequence joins TRBV7-8 and TRBJ2-7; a weak D match, TRBD1 (6 bases). Germline V gene lookup returns CDR1 SGHVS and CDR2 FQNEAQ. This CDR3 is 14 amino acids long. The V end lost 5 bases, the J end lost 2 bases, and 13 bases lay between the germline ends.

This clone showed up just once. The J gene is TRBJ1-2, the V gene TRBV7-2; perhaps TRBD1 as D (6 bases). This CDR3 has 14 residues. CDR1 SGHTA and CDR2 FQGNSA come from the germline V gene. Trimming cost V 5 bases and J 4 bases, with 14 bases left between them. This CDR3 reads CASSPQGPGYGYTF. CDR3 bases: TGTGCCAGCAGCCCACAGGGTCCCGGCTATGGCTACACCTTC.

This chain uses TRBV6-1 with TRBJ2-7; 10 bases align to TRBD1. This CDR3 has 15 amino acids. CDR1 and CDR2 (germline): MNHNS, SASEGT. With V trimmed by 6 bases and J by 7 bases, 12 bases remained unmatched. CDR3 in DNA: TGTGCCAGCAGGCTTATTTCGACAGGGGGCGCGGAGCAGTACTTC. Its translation is CASRLISTGGAEQYF.

This clone was counted between two and nine times. The chain carries TRBV10-2 and TRBJ2-1; D might be TRBD1 (5 bases). V lost 1 base, J lost 0 bases, and 22 bases lay in between. Germline CDR1 reads WSHSY; CDR2 reads SAAADI. CDR3 length: 20 amino acids. Here the CDR3 reads CASSEWGQSFPTSSYNEQFF. In DNA form, the CDR3 reads TGCGCCAGCAGTGAGTGGGGCCAATCTTTCCCCACAAGCTCCTACAATGAGCAGTTCTTC.

The chain carries TRBV30 and TRBJ1-2, with 8 nucleotides matching TRBD1. Germline lookup yields CDR1 GTSNPN and CDR2 SVGIG (reference sequence). CDR3 length: 15 amino acids. With 1 base clipped from V and 6 bases from J, the junction kept 10 bases outside the gene matches. The CDR3 spells CAWSEQDRVGDGYTF. CDR3 bases: TGTGCCTGGAGTGAACAGGACAGGGTGGGGGATGGCTACACCTTC.

The chain links TRBV7-9 to TRBJ2-7; TRBD2 matches 11 bases. Per germline, CDR1 SEHNR and CDR2 FQNEAQ (reference sequence). V lost 3 bases to trimming and J lost 3 bases; unmatched junction nucleotides: 4. The CDR3 totals 15 residues. CDR3 loop: CASSLDGTSGYEQYF. The CDR3 nucleotides read TGTGCCAGCAGCTTGGACGGGACTAGCGGCTACGAGCAGTACTTC.

This chain links TRBV4-2 with TRBJ2-5; D may be TRBD2 (6 bases). The tail of the sequence fits TRBJ2-7 better, so the J call may be wrong. CDR3 length: 16 residues. The V gene's germline CDR1 is LGHNA and CDR2 YNFKEQ. In DNA form, the CDR3 reads TGTGCCAGCAGCCAAGATGACGGAGGGGTGGCCTACGAGCAGTACTTC. Residues: CASSQDDGGVAYEQYF.

The CDR3: CASNQRDSNYGYTF. The CDR3 bases are TGTGCCAGCAACCAGAGGGACAGTAACTATGGCTACACCTTC. This chain uses TRBV6-5 with TRBJ1-2; the match to TRBD1 covers 7 bases. J gave up 1 base and V 7 bases, and 6 bases lay outside the gene matches. The germline CDR1 and CDR2 sequences are MNHEY and SVGAGI. CDR3 length: 14 residues.

This clone turned up a few times. CDR3 sequence reads: CASSLASPEAFF. CDR3 nucleotides: TGTGCCAGCAGCTTAGCCTCCCCTGAAGCTTTCTTT. This rearrangement joins TRBV7-9 to TRBJ1-1; no definite D call. Per germline, CDR1 SEHNR and CDR2 FQNEAQ (reference sequence). This CDR3 is built from 12 residues. The ends were cut back, 0 bases at V and 6 bases at J, with 5 bases in the middle.

The sample holds a few counts of this clone. V and J are TRBV25-1 and TRBJ2-2, with TRBD1 matching over 9 bases. In germline, CDR1 is MGHDK, CDR2 SYGVNS. The CDR3 contains 16 residues. Germline trimming cut 5 bases from V and 2 bases from J; bases unmatched to any gene: 6. This chain's CDR3 is CASSTRTGANTGELFF. CDR3 DNA sequence: TGTGCCAGCAGTACTAGGACAGGGGCCAACACCGGGGAGCTGTTTTTT.

The V call is TRBV7-9, the J call TRBJ1-2, with D perhaps TRBD1 (5 bases). V lost 1 base and J lost 4, with 13 bases in between. Germline CDR1 SEHNR, CDR2 FQNEAQ (reference sequence). The CDR3 contains 15 residues. The CDR3 bases are TGTGCCAGCAGCTTAGGCGGGGGTCCCCTCTATGGCTACACCTTC. This translates into CASSLGGGPLYGYTF.

The genes are TRBV5-4 and TRBJ2-7; 9 bases are shared with TRBD2. Germline V gives CDR1 SGHNT, CDR2 YYREEE (reference sequence). The V segment lost 4 bases and the J segment 3 bases; nucleotides outside the gene matches: 2. The CDR3 has 13 amino acids. The CDR3 DNA reads TGTGCCAGCAGCCGACTAGCGGACTACGAGCAGTACTTC. Translated: CASSRLADYEQYF.